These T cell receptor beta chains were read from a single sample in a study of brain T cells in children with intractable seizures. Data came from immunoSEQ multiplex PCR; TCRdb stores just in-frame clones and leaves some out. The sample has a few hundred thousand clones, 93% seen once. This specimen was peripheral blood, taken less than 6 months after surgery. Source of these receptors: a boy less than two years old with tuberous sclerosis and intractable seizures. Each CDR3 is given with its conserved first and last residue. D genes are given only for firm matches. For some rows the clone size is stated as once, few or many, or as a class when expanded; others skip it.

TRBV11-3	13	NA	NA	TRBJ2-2	TGTGCCAGCAGCTTCCCTTTCACCAGGGAGCTGTTTTTT	CASSFPFTRELFF
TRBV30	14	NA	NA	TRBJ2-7	TGTGCCTGGAGTGCAGCGGCGGGATCATACGAGCAGTACTTC	CAWSAAAGSYEQYF
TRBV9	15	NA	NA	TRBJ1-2	TGTGCCAGCAGCGTTCAAGAACAGGGTTTCGATGGCTACACCTTC	CASSVQEQGFDGYTF
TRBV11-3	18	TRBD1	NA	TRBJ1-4	TGTGCCAGCAGCTCCCCAAGGGGGCGATTAGCAACTAATGAAAAACTGTTTTTT	CASSSPRGRLATNEKLFF
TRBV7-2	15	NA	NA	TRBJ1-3	TGTGCCAGCAGCTTATTTCCAGGGGCTGGAAACACCATATATTTT	CASSLFPGAGNTIYF
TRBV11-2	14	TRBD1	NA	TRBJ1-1	TGTGCCAGCAGCTTTCGACAGGGGGCATTGGAAGCTTTCTTT	CASSFRQGALEAFF
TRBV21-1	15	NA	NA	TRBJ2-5	TGTGCCAGCAGCTACTGGAGCAAGGCGCAAGAGACCCAGTACTTC	CASSYWSKAQETQYF
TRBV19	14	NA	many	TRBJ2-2	TGTGCCAGTAGTATATCCCGGAACACCGGGGAGCTGTTTTTT	CASSISRNTGELFF
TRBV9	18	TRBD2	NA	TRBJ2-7	TGTGCCAGCAGCGTAGGGGTCGGAACGGGAGGGTTGGCAAGCGAGCAGTACTTC	CASSVGVGTGGLASEQYF
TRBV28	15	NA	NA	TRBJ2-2	TGTGCCAGCAGTTTTTATACTCCCGATACCGGGGAGCTGTTTTTT	CASSFYTPDTGELFF
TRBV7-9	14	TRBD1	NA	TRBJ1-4	TGTGCCAGCAGCTTATCCAGGGGGCTTGAAAAACTGTTTTTT	CASSLSRGLEKLFF
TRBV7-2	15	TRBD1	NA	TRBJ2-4	TGTGCCAGCAGTAGGACAGGGGGAGGCAAAAACATTCAGTACTTC	CASSRTGGGKNIQYF
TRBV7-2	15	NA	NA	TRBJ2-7	TGTGCCAGCAGCTTAGTCGACACAGAGGTCTACGAGCAGTACTTC	CASSLVDTEVYEQYF
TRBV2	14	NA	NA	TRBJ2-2	TGTGCCAGCATGGGGGGATGGAACACCGGGGAGCTGTTTTTT	CASMGGWNTGELFF
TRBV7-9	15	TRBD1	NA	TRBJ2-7	TGTGCCAGCAGCTCCCCTGGGACAGGGCCCTACGAGCAGTACTTC	CASSSPGTGPYEQYF
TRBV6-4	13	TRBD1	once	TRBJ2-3	TGTGCCAGCGGACAGGGGGATGCAGATACGCAGTATTTT	CASGQGDADTQYF
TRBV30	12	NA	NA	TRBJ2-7	TGTGCCTGGAGTGTAGGCCGGCGCGAGCAGTACTTC	CAWSVGRREQYF
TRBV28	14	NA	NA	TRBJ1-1	TGTGCCAGCAGTTGGGGGGCTCGGGGCACTGAAGCTTTCTTT	CASSWGARGTEAFF
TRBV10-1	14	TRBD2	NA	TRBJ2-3	TGCGCCAGCAGTGGCCCTAGCGGGGGAGATACGCAGTATTTT	CASSGPSGGDTQYF
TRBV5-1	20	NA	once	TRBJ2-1	TGCGCCAGCAGCTTGGTTGCGTCTAGCGCGAGCTCGGGTAGATCCAATGAGCAGTTCTTC	CASSLVASSASSGRSNEQFF
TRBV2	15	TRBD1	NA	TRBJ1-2	TGTGCCAGCATAACACCGGGACAGCGGGTCTATGGCTACACCTTC	CASITPGQRVYGYTF
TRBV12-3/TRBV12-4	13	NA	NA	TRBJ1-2	TGTGCCAGCACCCTGGACACCCCTGATGGCTACACCTTC	CASTLDTPDGYTF
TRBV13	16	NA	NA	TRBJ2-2	TGTGCCAGCAGCCCCCAGGTCCGTGGAGTCACCGGGGAGCTGTTTTTT	CASSPQVRGVTGELFF
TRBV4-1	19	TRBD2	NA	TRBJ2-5	TGCGCCAGCAGCCAGCCGTCGTCGGTCCTAGCGGGAGATCTCCAGACCCAGTACTTC	CASSQPSSVLAGDLQTQYF
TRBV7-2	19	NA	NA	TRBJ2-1	TGTGCCAGCAGCGCAGTGGGGACCATACTCTATGCCTCCTACAATGAGCAGTTCTTC	CASSAVGTILYASYNEQFF
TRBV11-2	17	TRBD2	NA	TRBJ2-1	TGTGCCAGCAGCTTCGGGCTAGCGGGAGGTACCTACAATGAGCAGTTCTTC	CASSFGLAGGTYNEQFF
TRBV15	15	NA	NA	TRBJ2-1	TGTGCCACCAGCCCCCGGGAGCCGGCCTACAATGAGCAGTTCTTC	CATSPREPAYNEQFF
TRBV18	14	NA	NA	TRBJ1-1	TGTGCCAGCTCAGGTGGGCGGATGAACACTGAAGCTTTCTTT	CASSGGRMNTEAFF